Shown below are 5 T cell receptor beta chains from a single sample sequenced in a study of human T cells and chemical hapten exposure. Time point defined: pre-sensitization, week 0. The treatment is: therapeutic diphenylcyclopropenone sensitization with weekly scalp DPC. It was unfractionated whole blood from which total RNA was extracted. TCRdb passed the RACE reads through MiXCR, listing each CDR3 protein once. The sample records under 60,000 distinct CDR3 sequences, 9.5% to 10% being singletons. The sample was whole blood, taken in connection with sensitization to the hapten diphenylcyclopropenone (DPC). The origin of the receptors is a woman in her 30s with alopecia areata. Some clones in this sample may be carry-over from other donors' samples.

The gene calls are TRBV7-2 and TRBJ2-3, with TRBD2 matching over 15 bases. Germline values: CDR1 SGHTA, CDR2 FQGNSA. The V gene end was trimmed by 5 bases and the J gene end by 1 base; junction bases not matched to a gene: 4. The length of the CDR3 is 17 residues. The CDR3: CASSPRTSGGGTDTQYF. Written as DNA, the CDR3 is TGTGCCAGCAGCCCAAGGACTAGCGGGGGGGGCACAGATACGCAGTATTTT.

A few counts support this clonotype. This sequence joins TRBV6-6 and TRBJ2-1; 8 bases fit TRBD2. Looked up from germline, CDR1 is MNHNY and CDR2 is SVGAGI (reference sequence). The CDR3 sequence is 15 residues long. The J segment lost 4 bases and the V segment lost 2 bases, leaving 4 bases of the junction unmatched. This CDR3 reads CASSYLGGGYNEQFF. As DNA, the CDR3 is TGTGCCAGCAGTTACCTGGGCGGGGGGTACAATGAGCAGTTCTTC.

This clonotype was seen a few times. The V and J genes are TRBV28 and TRBJ2-7; the match to TRBD2 covers 10 bases. J lost 4 bases, V lost 6 bases, and 6 bases had no gene match. The CDR3 spans 14 residues. Germline V gene sequence: CDR1 MDHEN, CDR2 SYDVKM. The DNA for the CDR3 is TGTGCCAGCAGATTAGCGGGGGGTTTATACGAGCAGTACTTC. Residues: CASRLAGGLYEQYF. The full variable domain, rest sourced from reference TRBV28 and TRBJ2-7, is DVKVTQSSRYLVKRTGEKVFLECVQDMDHENMFWYRQDPGLGLRLIYFSYDVKMKEKGDIPEGYSVSREKKERFSLILESASTNQTSMYLCASRLAGGLYEQYFGPGTRLTVT.

In this sample, this clonotype turned up a few times. The J gene is TRBJ1-1, the V gene TRBV4-2; D ambiguous. Germline V gives CDR1 LGHNA, CDR2 YNFKEQ. The CDR3 is 12 residues long. V lost 1 base, J lost 7 bases, and 7 bases lay in between. CDR3: CASSQVDGEAFF. The DNA for the CDR3 is TGTGCCAGCAGCCAAGTCGACGGTGAAGCTTTCTTT.

The V call is TRBV4-3, the J call TRBJ2-7; TRBD2 agrees at 13 bases. V was pared by 1 base and J by 1 base, with 1 base of the junction left unmatched. The CDR3 is 16 amino acids. Germline CDR1 is LGHNA and CDR2 is YSLEER. The CDR3: CASSQGLAGGSYEQYF. CDR3 in DNA: TGCGCCAGCAGCCAAGGACTAGCGGGGGGTTCCTACGAGCAGTACTTC.